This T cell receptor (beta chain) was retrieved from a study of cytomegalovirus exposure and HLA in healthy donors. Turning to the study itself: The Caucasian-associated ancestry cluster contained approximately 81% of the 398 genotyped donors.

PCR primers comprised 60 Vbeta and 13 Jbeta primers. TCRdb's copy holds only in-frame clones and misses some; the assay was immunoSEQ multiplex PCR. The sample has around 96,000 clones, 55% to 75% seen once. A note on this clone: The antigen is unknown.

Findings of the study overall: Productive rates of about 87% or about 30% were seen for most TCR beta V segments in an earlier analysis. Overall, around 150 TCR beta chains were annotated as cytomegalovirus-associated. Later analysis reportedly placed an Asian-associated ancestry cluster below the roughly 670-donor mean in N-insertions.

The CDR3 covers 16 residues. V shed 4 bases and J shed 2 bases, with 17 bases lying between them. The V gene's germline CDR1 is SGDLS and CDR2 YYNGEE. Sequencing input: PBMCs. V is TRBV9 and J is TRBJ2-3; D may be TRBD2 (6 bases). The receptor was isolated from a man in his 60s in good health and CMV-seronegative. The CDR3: CASSRGKDSYTDTQYF. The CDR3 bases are TGTGCCAGCAGCCGCGGGAAGGACTCATACACAGATACGCAGTATTTT.